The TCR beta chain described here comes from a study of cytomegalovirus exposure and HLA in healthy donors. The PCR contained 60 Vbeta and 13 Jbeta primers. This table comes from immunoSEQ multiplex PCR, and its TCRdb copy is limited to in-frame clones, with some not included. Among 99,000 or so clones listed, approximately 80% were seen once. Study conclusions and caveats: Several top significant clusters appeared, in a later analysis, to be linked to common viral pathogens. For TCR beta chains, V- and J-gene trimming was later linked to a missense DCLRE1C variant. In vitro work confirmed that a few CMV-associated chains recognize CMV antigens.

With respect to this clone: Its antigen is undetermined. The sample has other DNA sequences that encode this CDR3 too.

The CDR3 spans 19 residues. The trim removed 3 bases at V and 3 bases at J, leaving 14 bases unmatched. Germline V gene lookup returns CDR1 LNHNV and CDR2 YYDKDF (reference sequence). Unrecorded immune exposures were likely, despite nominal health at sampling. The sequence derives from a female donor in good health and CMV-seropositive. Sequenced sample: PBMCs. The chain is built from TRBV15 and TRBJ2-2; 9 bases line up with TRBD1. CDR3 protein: CATSSRTGEILGYTGELFF. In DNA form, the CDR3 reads TGTGCCACCAGCAGCCGGACAGGGGAGATCTTGGGGTACACCGGGGAGCTGTTTTTT.